The sequence of this T cell receptor beta chain was determined in a study of shared T cell receptors in the human thymus. The CDR3 length is 20 residues. Germline V lookup: CDR1 GTSNPN, CDR2 SVGIG (reference sequence). V shed 4 bases and J 5 bases; nucleotides not matched to a gene: 24. The method was immunoSEQ multiplex PCR; TCRdb's version includes in-frame clones alone and lacks a portion of them. The profile shows roughly 410,000 clones, roughly 94% of them singletons. The V call is TRBV30, the J call TRBJ2-1, with 9 bases matching TRBD2. Specimen: thymocytes. The receptor's source is a human donor. The CDR3 DNA is TGTGCCTGGATTATGCACCCGGGACAGAAGGGACTAGCTTGGGACAATGAGCAGTTCTTC. Translating gives CAWIMHPGQKGLAWDNEQFF.